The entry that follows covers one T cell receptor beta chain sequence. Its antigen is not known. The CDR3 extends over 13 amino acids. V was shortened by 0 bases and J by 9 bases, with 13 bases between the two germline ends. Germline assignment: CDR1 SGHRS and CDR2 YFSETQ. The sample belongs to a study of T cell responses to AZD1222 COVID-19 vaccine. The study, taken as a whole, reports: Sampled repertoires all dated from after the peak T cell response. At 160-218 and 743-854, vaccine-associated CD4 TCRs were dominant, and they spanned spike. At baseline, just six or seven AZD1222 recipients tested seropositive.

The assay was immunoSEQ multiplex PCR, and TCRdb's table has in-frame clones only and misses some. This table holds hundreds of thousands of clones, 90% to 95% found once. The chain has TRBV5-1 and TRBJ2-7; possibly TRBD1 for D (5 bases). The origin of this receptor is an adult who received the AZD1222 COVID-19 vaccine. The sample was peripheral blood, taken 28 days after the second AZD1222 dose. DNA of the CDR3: TGCGCCAGCAGCTTGGATAACAGGTTTATGCAGTACTTC. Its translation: CASSLDNRFMQYF. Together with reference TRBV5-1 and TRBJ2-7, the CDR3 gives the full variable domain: KAGVTQTPRYLIKTRGQQVTLSCSPISGHRSVSWYQQTPGQGLQFLFEYFSETQRNKGNFPGRFSGRQFSNSRSEMNVSTLELGDSALYLCASSLDNRFMQYFGPGTRLTVT.